Listed below are T cell receptor beta chains from one sample, sequenced in a study of cytomegalovirus exposure and HLA in healthy donors. The protocol was immunoSEQ multiplex PCR, while the TCRdb copy is restricted to in-frame clones and leaves out a portion. This table holds 100,000 to 150,000 clones, around 77% found once. The sample taken for sequencing was PBMCs. The source of these receptors is a male donor in good health and CMV-seropositive. CDR3s leave out the opening cysteine and the closing phenylalanine or tryptophan. The D gene is left open where the match is weak.

>NA|TRBV29-1|TRBJ1-1
SVEDPWGEMNTEAF
>NA|TRBV28|TRBJ2-5
ASSLSVPQGGTQY
>TRBD2|TRBV29-1|TRBJ2-7
SVEVAGGPYEQY
>NA|TRBV29-1|TRBJ1-3
SVEDRGTSGNTIY
>TRBD1|TRBV9|TRBJ2-7
ASSVAPDRRSYEQY
>NA|TRBV2|TRBJ1-5
ASTGVSNQPQH
>NA|TRBV7-9|TRBJ2-7
ASSSSLVFV
>TRBD1|TRBV6-1|TRBJ2-7
ASSEDRGLTPSGYEQY
>TRBD1|TRBV6-1|TRBJ2-7
ASRDRLFYEQY
>NA|TRBV5-8|TRBJ2-1
ASSLIGLIGDNEQF
>TRBD1|TRBV7-9|TRBJ2-1
ASSAQGAVDNEQF
>NA|TRBV5-5|TRBJ1-3
ASSLGGRIFSGNTIY
>NA|TRBV6-1|TRBJ1-4
ASTQGRNEKLF
>NA|TRBV5-4|TRBJ1-1
ASSPEVNTEAF
>NA|TRBV5-5|TRBJ1-2
ASSSGGSFDYT
>NA|TRBV5-1|NA
ASSRQDTYEQY
>NA|TRBV5-1|TRBJ1-1
ASRTDTYTEAF
>TRBD1|TRBV29-1|TRBJ2-7
SVGTGGSEQY
>TRBD2|TRBV27|TRBJ2-2
ASSSWTRLVAGELF
>TRBD1|TRBV5-5|TRBJ2-3
ASSFPGTGGRTSTDTQY
>TRBD2|TRBV27|TRBJ2-3
ASNPSGGAQY
>NA|TRBV5-1|TRBJ2-7
ASSLARAFSYEQY
>TRBD2|TRBV6-5|TRBJ2-2
ASSGTSGSTGELF
>TRBD2|TRBV2|TRBJ2-7
ASTPGLVSYEQY
>NA|TRBV15|TRBJ1-4
ATSRERAEKLF
>NA|TRBV7-5|TRBJ2-5
VRSSGYQETQY
>NA|TRBV7-2|TRBJ2-7
ASSSLVSYEQY
>NA|TRBV28|TRBJ2-4
ASSRLEVSLAKNIQY
>TRBD1|TRBV5-1|TRBJ1-6
ASRAETGISSYNSPLH
>TRBD1|TRBV2|TRBJ2-2
ASKGAPSGELF
>NA|TRBV5-1|TRBJ1-1
ASSLDWASEAF
>NA|TRBV28|TRBJ1-5
ASGGGQPGNQPQH
>TRBD2|TRBV7-9|TRBJ2-7
SSSRRSSGKASYEQY
>TRBD1|TRBV5-4|TRBJ1-2
ASSQSLGTANYGYT
>NA|TRBV5-8|TRBJ2-5
ASSLIFGGVYQETQY
>NA|TRBV19|TRBJ2-5
ASSTESGRPGETQY
>NA|TRBV5-1|NA
ASSLVTSHPYEQY
>NA|TRBV2|TRBJ2-1
ASRRGGSGEQF
>TRBD1|TRBV5-1|NA
ASSRDRVYEQY
>NA|TRBV28|TRBJ1-1
ALRKSTEAF
>NA|TRBV9|TRBJ2-7
ASGPEYEQY
>NA|TRBV15|TRBJ1-6
ATSRDSGHPIPLH
>TRBD2|TRBV6-6|TRBJ2-1
ASSVLAGGPEGQF
>NA|TRBV28|TRBJ2-2
ASSPRGRDRHGELF
>NA|TRBV5-1|TRBJ2-3
ASSFYSTDTQY
>NA|TRBV5-1|TRBJ2-1
ASSLVAGHNEQF
>NA|TRBV5-1|TRBJ1-4
ASSLRGEYNEKLF
>NA|TRBV7-9|TRBJ1-1
SSSPDSLNTEAF
>NA|TRBV7-2|TRBJ2-5
ASSLVGVETQY
>NA|TRBV6-5|TRBJ2-7
ASSLAGSYEQY
>NA|TRBV6-5|TRBJ1-3
ASRPPGQYGNTIY
>TRBD1|TRBV28|TRBJ2-5
ASKEGDRDSETQY
>NA|TRBV29-1|TRBJ1-5
SVGGGSSQPQH
>TRBD1|TRBV29-1|TRBJ1-2
SANNGQGDGYT